This is a list of T cell receptor beta chains from one sample in a study of cytomegalovirus exposure and HLA in healthy donors. Generated by immunoSEQ multiplex PCR, the TCRdb table keeps only in-frame clones and is missing some. Among tens of thousands of clones, almost 75% were seen once, and the ten largest hold about 5.5%. The sequencing sample was made of PBMCs. These receptors all stem from a man in his forties or fifties in good health and CMV-seronegative. Both conserved end residues are part of each CDR3. The order of the fields is clone size, V gene, CDR3 protein. Clone size is given for some rows only: seen once, a few or many times, or a class if the clone is expanded.

-,TRBV27,CASTSTGGANQPQHF
once,TRBV7-9,CASSLDSSYNSPLHF
few,TRBV21-1,CASSPWDRGSPLHF
-,TRBV6-6,CASSYSKGVQETQYF
few,TRBV23-1,CASSQREEPQHF
-,TRBV6-1,CASSEAPSGGYEQYF
-,TRBV21-1,CERAGTILREQFF
once,TRBV7-9,CASSFALSSEQYF
few,TRBV5-4,CASSLKAGYETQYF
-,TRBV10-2,CASSDGGGGAGETQYF
-,TRBV7-9,CATLGDSSYEQYF
once,TRBV2,CASSEGAGIWQPQHF
-,TRBV2,CASSERPYEQYF
once,TRBV7-7,CASSLGAPNEQFF
-,TRBV7-7,CASSLGHRGRGTQYF
few,TRBV6-5,CASSYSPGGTGELFF